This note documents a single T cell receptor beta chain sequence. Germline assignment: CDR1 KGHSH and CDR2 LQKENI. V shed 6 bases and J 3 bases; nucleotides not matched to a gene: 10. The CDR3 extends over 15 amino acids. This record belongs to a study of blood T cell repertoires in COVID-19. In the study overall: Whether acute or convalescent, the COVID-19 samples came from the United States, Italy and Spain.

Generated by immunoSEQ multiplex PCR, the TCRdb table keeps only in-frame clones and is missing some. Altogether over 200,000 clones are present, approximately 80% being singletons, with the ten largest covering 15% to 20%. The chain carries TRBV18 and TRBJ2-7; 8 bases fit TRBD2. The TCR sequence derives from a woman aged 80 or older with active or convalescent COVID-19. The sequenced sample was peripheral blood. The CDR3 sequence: CASSPGLVLIYEQYF. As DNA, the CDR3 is TGTGCCAGCTCCCCGGGACTAGTCCTCATCTACGAGCAGTACTTC.